What follows is one T cell receptor beta chain and its context. The CDR3 length is 13 residues. CDR1 and CDR2 from the germline V gene are SNHLY and FYNNEI. V was cut by 8 bases and J by 6 bases, with 14 bases left in between. The sample belongs to a study of cytomegalovirus exposure and HLA in healthy donors. PCR used 60 Vbeta primers and 13 Jbeta primers. Here immunoSEQ multiplex PCR was the method, and the copy in TCRdb shows in-frame clones only, minus some. This listing includes about 120,000 clones. The chain couples TRBV2 to TRBJ1-5, with D hard to call. Sequencing used PBMCs. The clonotype comes from a man aged 35 to 55 in good health and CMV-seropositive. The CDR3 loop is CASSFGLFQPQHF. The CDR3 nucleotides are TGTGCCAGCTCCTTTGGCCTTTTTCAGCCCCAGCATTTT.